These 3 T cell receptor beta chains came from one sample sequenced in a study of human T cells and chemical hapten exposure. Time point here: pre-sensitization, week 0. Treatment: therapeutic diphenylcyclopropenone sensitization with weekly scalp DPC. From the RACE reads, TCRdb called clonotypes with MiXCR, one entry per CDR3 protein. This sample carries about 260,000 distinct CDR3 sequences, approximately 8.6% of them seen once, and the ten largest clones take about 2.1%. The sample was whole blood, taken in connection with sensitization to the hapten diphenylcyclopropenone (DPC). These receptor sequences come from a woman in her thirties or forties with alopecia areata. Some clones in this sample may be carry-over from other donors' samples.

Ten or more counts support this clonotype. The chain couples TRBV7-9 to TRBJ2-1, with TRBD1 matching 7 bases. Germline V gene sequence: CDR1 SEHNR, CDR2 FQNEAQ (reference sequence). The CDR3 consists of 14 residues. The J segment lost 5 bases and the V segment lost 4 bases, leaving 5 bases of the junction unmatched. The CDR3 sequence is CASSSMGQNNEQFF. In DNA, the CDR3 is TGTGCCAGCAGCTCAATGGGACAGAACAATGAGCAGTTCTTC. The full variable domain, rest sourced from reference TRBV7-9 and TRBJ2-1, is DTGVSQNPRHKITKRGQNVTFRCDPISEHNRLYWYRQTLGQGPEFLTYFQNEAQLEKSRLLSDRFSAERPKGSFSTLEIQRTEQGDSAMYLCASSSMGQNNEQFFGPGTRLTVL.

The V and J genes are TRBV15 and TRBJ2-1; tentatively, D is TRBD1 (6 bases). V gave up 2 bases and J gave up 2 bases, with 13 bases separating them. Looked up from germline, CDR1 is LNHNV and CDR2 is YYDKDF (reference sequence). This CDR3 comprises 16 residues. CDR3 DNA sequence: TGTGCCACCAGCAGACCAACAGGGAATCCCTACAATGAGCAGTTCTTC. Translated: CATSRPTGNPYNEQFF.

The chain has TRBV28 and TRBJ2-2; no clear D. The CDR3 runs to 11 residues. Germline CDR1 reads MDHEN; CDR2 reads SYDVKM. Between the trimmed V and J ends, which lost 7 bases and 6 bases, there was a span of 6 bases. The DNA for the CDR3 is TGTGCCAGCAAACGGGCCGGGGAGCTGTTTTTT. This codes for CASKRAGELFF.